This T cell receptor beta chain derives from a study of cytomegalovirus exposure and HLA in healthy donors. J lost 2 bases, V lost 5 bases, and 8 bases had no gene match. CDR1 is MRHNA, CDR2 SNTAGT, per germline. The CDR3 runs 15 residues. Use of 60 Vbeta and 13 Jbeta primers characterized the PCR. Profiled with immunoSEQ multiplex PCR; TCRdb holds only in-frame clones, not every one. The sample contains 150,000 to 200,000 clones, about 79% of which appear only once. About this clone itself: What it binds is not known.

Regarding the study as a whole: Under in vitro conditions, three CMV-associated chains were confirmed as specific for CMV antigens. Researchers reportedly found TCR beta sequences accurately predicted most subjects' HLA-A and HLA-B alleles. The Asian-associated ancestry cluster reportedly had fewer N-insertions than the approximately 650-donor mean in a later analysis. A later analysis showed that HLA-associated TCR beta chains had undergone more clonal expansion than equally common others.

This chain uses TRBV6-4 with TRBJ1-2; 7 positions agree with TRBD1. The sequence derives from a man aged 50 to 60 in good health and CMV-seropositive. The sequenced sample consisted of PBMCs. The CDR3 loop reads CASSQPGQPNYGYTF. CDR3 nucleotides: TGTGCCAGCAGTCAACCGGGACAGCCGAACTATGGCTACACCTTC.